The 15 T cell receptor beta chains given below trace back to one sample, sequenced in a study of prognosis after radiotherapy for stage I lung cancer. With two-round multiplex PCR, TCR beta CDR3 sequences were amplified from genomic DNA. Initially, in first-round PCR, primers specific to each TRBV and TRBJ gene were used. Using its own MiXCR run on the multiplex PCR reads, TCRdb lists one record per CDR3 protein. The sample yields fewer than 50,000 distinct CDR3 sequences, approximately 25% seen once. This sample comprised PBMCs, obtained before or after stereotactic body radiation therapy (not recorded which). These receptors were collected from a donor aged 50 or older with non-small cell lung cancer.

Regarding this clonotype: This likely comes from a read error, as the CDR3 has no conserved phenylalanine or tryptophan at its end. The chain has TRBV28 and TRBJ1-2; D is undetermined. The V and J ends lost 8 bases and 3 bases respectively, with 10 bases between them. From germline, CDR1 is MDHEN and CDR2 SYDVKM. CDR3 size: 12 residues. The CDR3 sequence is CASGTGHYGYTL. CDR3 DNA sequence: TGTGCCAGCGGCACTGGTCACTATGGCTACACCCTC.

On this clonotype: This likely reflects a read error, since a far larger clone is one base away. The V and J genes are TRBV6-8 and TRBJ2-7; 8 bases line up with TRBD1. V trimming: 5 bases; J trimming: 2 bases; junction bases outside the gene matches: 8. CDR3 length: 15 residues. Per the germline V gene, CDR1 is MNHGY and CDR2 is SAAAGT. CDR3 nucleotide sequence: TGTGCCAGCAGTCAAAGGACAGGGTTAACCTACGAGCAGTACTTC. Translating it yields CASSQRTGLTYEQYF.

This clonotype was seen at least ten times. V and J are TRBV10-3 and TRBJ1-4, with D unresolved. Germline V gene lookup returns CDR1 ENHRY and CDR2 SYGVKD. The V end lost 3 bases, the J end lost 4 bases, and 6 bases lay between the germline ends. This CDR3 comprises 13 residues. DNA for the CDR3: TGTGCCATCAGTGATGCCAGTAATGAAAAACTGTTTTTT. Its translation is CAISDASNEKLFF.

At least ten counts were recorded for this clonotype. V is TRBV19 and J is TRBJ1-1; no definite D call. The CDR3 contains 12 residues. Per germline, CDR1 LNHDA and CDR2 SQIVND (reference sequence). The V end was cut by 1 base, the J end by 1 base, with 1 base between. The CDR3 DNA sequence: TGTGCCAGTAGTATAGGGAACACTGAAGCTTTCTTT. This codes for CASSIGNTEAFF.

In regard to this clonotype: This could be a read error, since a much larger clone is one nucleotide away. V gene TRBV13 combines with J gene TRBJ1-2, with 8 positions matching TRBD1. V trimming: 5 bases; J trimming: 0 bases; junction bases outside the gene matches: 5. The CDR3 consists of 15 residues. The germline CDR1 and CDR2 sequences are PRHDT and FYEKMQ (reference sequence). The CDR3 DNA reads TGTGCCAGCAGCCCACAGGGGGTGGCTAACTATGGCTACACCTTC. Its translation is CASSPQGVANYGYTF.

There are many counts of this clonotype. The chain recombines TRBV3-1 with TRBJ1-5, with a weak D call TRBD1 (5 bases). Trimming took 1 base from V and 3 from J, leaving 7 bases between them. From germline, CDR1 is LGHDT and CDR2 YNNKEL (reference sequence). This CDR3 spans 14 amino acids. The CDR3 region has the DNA TGTGCCAGCAGCCAAGCGGGGCCCAATCAGCCCCAGCATTTT. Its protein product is CASSQAGPNQPQHF.

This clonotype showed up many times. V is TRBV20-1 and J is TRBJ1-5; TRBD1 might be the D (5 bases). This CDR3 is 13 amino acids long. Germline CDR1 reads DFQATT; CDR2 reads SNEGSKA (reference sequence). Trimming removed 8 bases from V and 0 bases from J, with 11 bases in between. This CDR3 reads CSPGGRSNQPQHF. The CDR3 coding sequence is TGCAGTCCCGGGGGTCGTAGCAATCAGCCCCAGCATTTT.

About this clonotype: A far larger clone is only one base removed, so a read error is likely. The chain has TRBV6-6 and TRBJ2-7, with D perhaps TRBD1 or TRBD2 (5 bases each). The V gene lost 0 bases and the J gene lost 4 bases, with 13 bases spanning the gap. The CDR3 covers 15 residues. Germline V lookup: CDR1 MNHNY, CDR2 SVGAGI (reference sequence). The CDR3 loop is CASSYSVERGYEQYF. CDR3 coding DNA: TGTGCCAGCAGTTACTCGGTAGAGAGGGGATACGAGCAGTACTTC.

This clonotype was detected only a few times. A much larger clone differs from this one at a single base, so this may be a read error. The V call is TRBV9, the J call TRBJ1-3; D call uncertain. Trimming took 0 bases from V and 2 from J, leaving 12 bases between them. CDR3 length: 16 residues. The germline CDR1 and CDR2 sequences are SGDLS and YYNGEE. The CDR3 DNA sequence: TGTGCCAGCAGCGTAGCTGAGCGTCTCCCTGGAAACACCATATATTTT. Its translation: CASSVAERLPGNTIYF.

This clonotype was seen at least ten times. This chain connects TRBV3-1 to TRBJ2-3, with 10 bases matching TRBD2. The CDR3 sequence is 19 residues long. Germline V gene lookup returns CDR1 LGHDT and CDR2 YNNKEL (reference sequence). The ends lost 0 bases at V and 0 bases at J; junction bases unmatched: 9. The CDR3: CASSQDLGLAGVSTDTQYF. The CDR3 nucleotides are TGTGCCAGCAGCCAAGATCTGGGGCTAGCGGGGGTCAGCACAGATACGCAGTATTTT.

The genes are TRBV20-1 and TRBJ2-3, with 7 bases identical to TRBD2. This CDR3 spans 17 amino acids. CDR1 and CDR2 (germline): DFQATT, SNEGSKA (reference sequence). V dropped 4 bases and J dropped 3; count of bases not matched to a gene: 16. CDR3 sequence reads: CSAKNNREGGSTDTQYF. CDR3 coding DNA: TGCAGTGCTAAAAACAATCGAGAGGGAGGGTCAACAGATACGCAGTATTTT.

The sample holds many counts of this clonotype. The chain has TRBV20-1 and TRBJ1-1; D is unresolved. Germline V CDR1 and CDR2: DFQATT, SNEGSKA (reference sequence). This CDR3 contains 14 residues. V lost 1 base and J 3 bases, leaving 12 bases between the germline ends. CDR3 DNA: TGCAGTGCTAGAGGCTTAGGTCGTGACACTGAAGCTTTCTTT. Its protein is CSARGLGRDTEAFF.

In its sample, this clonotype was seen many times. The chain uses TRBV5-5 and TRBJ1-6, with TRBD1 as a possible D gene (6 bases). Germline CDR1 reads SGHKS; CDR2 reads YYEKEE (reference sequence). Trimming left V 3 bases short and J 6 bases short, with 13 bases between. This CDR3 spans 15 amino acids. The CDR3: CASSWTEWGNSPLHF. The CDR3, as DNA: TGTGCCAGCAGCTGGACAGAGTGGGGTAATTCACCCCTCCACTTT.

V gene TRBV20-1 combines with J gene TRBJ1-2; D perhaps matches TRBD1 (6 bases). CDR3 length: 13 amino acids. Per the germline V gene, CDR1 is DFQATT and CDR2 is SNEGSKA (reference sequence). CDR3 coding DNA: TGCCTCGCAGGACAGCGTCCTAACTATGGCTACACCTTC. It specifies CLAGQRPNYGYTF.

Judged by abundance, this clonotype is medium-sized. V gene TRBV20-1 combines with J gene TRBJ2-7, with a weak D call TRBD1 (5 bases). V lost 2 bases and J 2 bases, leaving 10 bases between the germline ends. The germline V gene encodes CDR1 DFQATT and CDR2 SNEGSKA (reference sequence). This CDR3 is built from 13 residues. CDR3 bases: TGCAGTGCTAGACGAGACAGTCCCTACGAGCAGTACTTC. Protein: CSARRDSPYEQYF.